The 20 T cell receptor beta chains listed next were all sequenced from one sample in a study of OX40 agonist ivuxolimab in advanced cancers. TCRdb keeps only in-frame clones here, not all; method: immunoSEQ multiplex PCR. The profile shows just over 90,000 clones, approximately 94% of them singletons. The sample consisted of CD4+ or CD8+ T cells sorted from blood, taken in a trial of the OX40 agonist ivuxolimab. These receptors were obtained from an adult with an advanced solid tumor such as melanoma, head and neck, liver or kidney cancer.

V usage is TRBV10-1 and J usage is TRBJ2-7; 7 bases fit TRBD1. The CDR3 has 14 residues. Germline CDR1 is WNHNN and CDR2 is SYGVQD (reference sequence). V dropped 2 bases and J dropped 3; count of bases not matched to a gene: 4. The CDR3, as DNA: TGCGCCAGCAGTGAGCCGACAGGGTACTACGAGCAGTACTTC. Protein sequence: CASSEPTGYYEQYF.

The gene calls are TRBV6-5 and TRBJ1-1; no clear D. Germline CDR1 is MNHEY and CDR2 is SVGAGI. V lost 0 bases, J lost 1 base, and 9 bases lay in between. There are 15 residues in the CDR3. CDR3 DNA: TGTGCCAGCAGTTACTCGGACCTAACGAACACTGAAGCTTTCTTT. Translation: CASSYSDLTNTEAFF.

The chain couples TRBV5-1 to TRBJ2-7; 9 bases map to TRBD2. V gave up 4 bases and J gave up 2 bases; unmatched junction bases: 4. CDR1 and CDR2 from the germline V gene are SGHRS and YFSETQ. The CDR3 runs 14 residues. CDR3 protein: CASSPGTSPYEQYF. CDR3 in DNA: TGCGCCAGCAGCCCCGGGACTAGCCCCTACGAGCAGTACTTC.

The chain has TRBV7-2 and TRBJ1-2; no reliable D call. The length of the CDR3 is 15 residues. CDR1 and CDR2 (germline): SGHTA, FQGNSA. The ends were cut back, 4 bases at V and 3 bases at J, with 15 bases in the middle. CDR3 in amino acids: CASSSPLEEYYGYTF. CDR3 DNA: TGTGCCAGCAGCTCTCCCTTGGAGGAATACTATGGCTACACCTTC.

This clone showed up just once. This chain joins TRBV30 and TRBJ2-1; TRBD2 is a possible D gene (6 bases). CDR3 length: 12 amino acids. The germline V gene encodes CDR1 GTSNPN and CDR2 SVGIG (reference sequence). V was trimmed by 3 bases and J by 3 bases, leaving 6 bases between them. This chain's CDR3 is CAWRTSYNEQFF. CDR3 DNA: TGTGCCTGGAGGACTAGCTACAATGAGCAGTTCTTC.

The CDR3 region has the DNA TGTGCCAGCAGCTTTGCTTTCGACGAGCAGTACTTC. Its translation: CASSFAFDEQYF. V gene TRBV7-9 combines with J gene TRBJ2-7; D remains ambiguous. The germline V gene encodes CDR1 SEHNR and CDR2 FQNEAQ (reference sequence). The CDR3 is 12 amino acids. V lost 3 bases to trimming and J lost 5 bases, with 8 bases between them.

There are a few counts of this clone. A read error may produce the germline difference seen at one junction end. The V and J genes are TRBV7-7 and TRBJ2-5, with 9 bases fitting TRBD1. The germline CDR1 and CDR2 sequences are SSHAT and FNYEAQ (reference sequence). This CDR3 is built from 13 residues. CDR3 in amino acids: CASSFGTGETQYF. The DNA for the CDR3 is TGTGCTAGCAGCTTCGGGACAGGGGAGACCCAGTACTTC. Full variable domain (remainder filled in from reference TRBV7-7 and TRBJ2-5): GAGVSQSPRYKVTKRGQDVTLRCDPISSHATLYWYQQALGQGPEFLTYFNYEAQPDKSGLPSDRFSAERPEGSISTLTIQRTEQRDSAMYRCASSFGTGETQYFGPGTRLLVL.

The chain uses TRBV5-1 and TRBJ2-7; maybe TRBD2 (6 bases). The V gene's germline CDR1 is SGHRS and CDR2 YFSETQ. V lost 0 bases, J lost 0 bases, and 10 bases lay in between. The CDR3 covers 15 residues. The CDR3 protein is CASSLAPTSSYEQYF. CDR3 sequence (DNA): TGCGCCAGCAGCTTGGCACCGACTAGCTCCTACGAGCAGTACTTC. The entire variable domain, with the rest obtained from reference TRBV5-1 and TRBJ2-7, is as follows: KAGVTQTPRYLIKTRGQQVTLSCSPISGHRSVSWYQQTPGQGLQFLFEYFSETQRNKGNFPGRFSGRQFSNSRSEMNVSTLELGDSALYLCASSLAPTSSYEQYFGPGTRLTVT.

This clone showed up just once. The chain recombines TRBV11-2 with TRBJ2-5; D is perhaps TRBD2 (6 bases). V was clipped by 3 bases and J by 5 bases, with 19 bases between them. The CDR3 contains 16 residues. Germline V gives CDR1 SGHAT, CDR2 FQNNGV. This CDR3 reads CASSFNPGQGGETQYF. Written as DNA, the CDR3 is TGTGCCAGCAGCTTTAATCCCGGTCAGGGAGGCGAGACCCAGTACTTC.

The chain links TRBV9 to TRBJ2-3; D is undetermined. The V end was cut by 3 bases, the J end by 2 bases, with 19 bases between. This CDR3 has 17 amino acids. Germline CDR1 reads SGDLS; CDR2 reads YYNGEE. This CDR3 is CASSGHPGWQATDTQYF. CDR3 nucleotide sequence: TGTGCCAGCAGCGGTCACCCCGGATGGCAGGCCACAGATACGCAGTATTTT. The full variable domain, with the rest looked up from reference TRBV9 and TRBJ2-3, is DSGVTQTPKHLITATGQRVTLRCSPRSGDLSVYWYQQSLDQGLQFLIQYYNGEERAKGNILERFSAQQFPDLHSELNLSSLELGDSALYFCASSGHPGWQATDTQYFGPGTRLTVL.

The chain employs TRBV12-5 and TRBJ1-5; D possibly corresponds to TRBD1 (6 bases). The V end was cut by 3 bases, the J end by 2 bases, with 17 bases between. Germline values: CDR1 LGHNT, CDR2 FRNRAP. The CDR3 spans 17 residues. As DNA, the CDR3 is TGTGCTAGTGGTTTCGGCAGGGGAGTGGAGGGCAATCAGCCCCAGCATTTT. Residues: CASGFGRGVEGNQPQHF.

The V and J genes are TRBV19 and TRBJ2-7, with TRBD2 as a possible D gene (6 bases). In germline, CDR1 is LNHDA, CDR2 SQIVND (reference sequence). The ends were cut back, 5 bases at V and 7 bases at J, with 15 bases in the middle. CDR3 length equals 13 residues. The CDR3 protein is CASSQTDGGEQYF. DNA of the CDR3: TGTGCCAGTAGTCAGACGGATGGAGGGGAGCAGTACTTC.

The chain is built from TRBV11-3 and TRBJ2-7; D may match TRBD1 or TRBD2 (5 bases each). V was shortened by 5 bases and J by 5 bases, with 13 bases between the two germline ends. Germline V gene lookup returns CDR1 SGHNT and CDR2 YENEEA. The CDR3 is 13 amino acids. Here the CDR3 reads CASSAGEGDEQYF. CDR3 coding DNA: TGTGCCAGCAGCGCCGGGGAAGGGGACGAGCAGTACTTC.

The chain is built from TRBV2 and TRBJ2-7; 10 bases agree with TRBD1. Germline V CDR1 and CDR2: SNHLY, FYNNEI. After removal of 4 bases from V and 1 base from J, the junction contained 7 bases not matched to a gene. This CDR3 spans 16 amino acids. The CDR3 coding sequence is TGTGCCAGCAGTGGGGCCGGGACAGGGGTTTCCTACGAGCAGTACTTC. Protein sequence: CASSGAGTGVSYEQYF.

This clone was seen only once. The chain links TRBV27 to TRBJ1-1; D uncertain. This CDR3 is built from 13 residues. Per germline, CDR1 MNHEY and CDR2 SMNVEV (reference sequence). Trimming shortened V by 1 base and J by 0 bases, and 3 bases separated the two germline ends. For the CDR3, the DNA is TGTGCCAGCAGTTTATTTTTGAACACTGAAGCTTTCTTT. Protein sequence: CASSLFLNTEAFF.

This chain links TRBV19 with TRBJ1-1; D is uncertain. V was pared by 9 bases and J by 2 bases, with 13 bases between. The CDR3 runs to 13 residues. Per the germline V gene, CDR1 is LNHDA and CDR2 is SQIVND (reference sequence). As DNA, the CDR3 is TGTGCCAGCCACGGGCCATACAACACTGAAGCTTTCTTT. Translated, it gives CASHGPYNTEAFF.

J is TRBJ2-7 and V is TRBV15; 7 nucleotides align to TRBD2. The CDR3 consists of 16 residues. Germline CDR1 is LNHNV and CDR2 is YYDKDF (reference sequence). The trim removed 0 bases at V and 0 bases at J, leaving 5 bases unmatched. The CDR3 sequence: CATSRELAVGSYEQYF. As DNA, the CDR3 is TGTGCCACCAGCAGAGAGCTAGCGGTCGGCTCCTACGAGCAGTACTTC.

The V and J genes are TRBV9 and TRBJ1-1; tentative D call: TRBD1 (5 bases). Germline V lookup: CDR1 SGDLS, CDR2 YYNGEE. This CDR3 has 15 residues. V shed 3 bases and J shed 2 bases, with 14 bases lying between them. CDR3 sequence (DNA): TGTGCCAGCAGCGAAGGGGCAGGGCATAACACTGAAGCTTTCTTT. Protein sequence: CASSEGAGHNTEAFF.

CDR3 in DNA: TGTGCCAGTAGTCCAGAGGGGGGAAACACCATATATTTT. Translation: CASSPEGGNTIYF. The gene calls are TRBV19 and TRBJ1-3; maybe TRBD1 (5 bases). The length of the CDR3 is 13 residues. The V end was cut by 5 bases, the J end by 4 bases, with 9 bases between. The germline V gene encodes CDR1 LNHDA and CDR2 SQIVND (reference sequence). Drawing the rest from reference TRBV19 and TRBJ1-3, the complete variable domain is DGGITQSPKYLFRKEGQNVTLSCEQNLNHDAMYWYRQDPGQGLRLIYYSQIVNDFQKGDIAEGYSVSREKKESFPLTVTSAQKNPTAFYLCASSPEGGNTIYFGEGSWLTVV.

The chain carries TRBV18 and TRBJ2-5; D is ambiguous. Trimming took off 0 bases at V and 4 bases at J, with 9 bases between the two ends. The CDR3 totals 14 residues. CDR1 is KGHSH, CDR2 LQKENI, per germline. In DNA, the CDR3 is TGTGCCAGCTCACCACCAGATAGAGGAGAGACCCAGTACTTC. Translating gives CASSPPDRGETQYF.